This TCR beta chain was obtained from a study of T-cell memory formation after mild COVID-19. V was trimmed by 3 bases and J by 2 bases, leaving 5 bases between them. Germline values: CDR1 KGHSH, CDR2 LQKENI. The CDR3 is made up of 12 amino acids. This clonotype was seen only a few times. TCRdb re-called the 5' RACE reads through MiXCR, storing one row per CDR3 protein. The sample shows roughly 450,000 distinct CDR3 sequences, 18% of them seen only once. Input material: PBMCs or a T cell subset sorted from them (not recorded which). The receptor was isolated from an adult woman who had mild COVID-19 (a few samples of this study predate the infection). Cell type and time point are not known. The genes are TRBV18 and TRBJ2-7, with D unresolved. The chain's CDR3 is CASSPAPYEQYF. CDR3 in DNA: TGTGCCAGCTCACCCGCCCCCTACGAGCAGTACTTC. Full variable domain (rest looked up from reference TRBV18 and TRBJ2-7): NAGVMQNPRHLVRRRGQEARLRCSPMKGHSHVYWYRQLPEEGLKFMVYLQKENIIDESGMPKERFSAEFPKEGPSILRIQQVVRGDSAAYFCASSPAPYEQYFGPGTRLTVT.